Reported below is one T cell receptor (beta chain). These data come from a study of blood T cell repertoires in COVID-19. About the research overall: Material from acute and convalescent COVID-19 was sourced from the United States, Italy and Spain. The analysed material was cDNA or gDNA that came from T cells, B-cell-depleted T cells, or PBMCs.

Source study methods: Amplification of reference gene primers was used by the study to estimate nucleated cell counts. Using immunoSEQ multiplex PCR, the repertoire was profiled, and TCRdb retains in-frame clones only, with some absent. The DNA gave D and trimming, while V, J and clone size come from that table. The sample yields tens of thousands of clones, about 91% seen once. Trimming removed 4 bases at V and 14 bases at J, with 13 bases between. Germline V gene data show CDR1 as ENHRY and CDR2 as SYGVKD. The CDR3 spans 11 residues. Sequenced sample: peripheral blood. The clonotype originates from a human donor with active COVID-19. The donor label of this sample is uncertain. V is TRBV10-3 and J is TRBJ2-3, with D possibly TRBD1 on 5 matching bases. CDR3 bases: TGTGCCATCAGTGGCAGGGATCTGCTGTATTTT. Protein product: CAISGRDLLYF.